A single sample gave rise to the 14 T cell receptor beta chains below, sequenced in a study of molecular identifiers for immune sequencing clone quantification. MiXCR, applied by TCRdb to the PCR reads, yields one record per CDR3 protein. The table includes about 510,000 distinct CDR3 sequences, around 23% detected once. The sequencing input was naive CD8+ T cells from blood, with Jurkat cell RNA spiked in. As to subset: FACS-sorted CD8+CD4-CCR7+CD45RA+ naive T cells. Receptors originate from a human donor in good health. Some libraries in this study had Jurkat cell RNA spiked in.

DNA of the CDR3: TGTGCCAGCAACCAGGGACTAGCCTACGAGCAGTACTTC. It yields the protein CASNQGLAYEQYF. The chain is built from TRBV6-2 or TRBV6-3 and TRBJ2-7; 8 positions agree with TRBD2. The CDR3 has 13 residues. V lost 7 bases to trimming and J lost 2 bases; unmatched junction nucleotides: 4. Per the germline V gene, CDR1 is MNHEY and CDR2 is SVGEGT.

This clonotype occurred many times. This rearrangement joins TRBV6-5 to TRBJ1-5, with TRBD1 matching over 10 bases. The CDR3 sequence is 15 residues long. The V and J ends lost 0 bases and 7 bases, in that order; junction bases with no gene match: 3. Germline CDR1 reads MNHEY; CDR2 reads SVGAGI. The chain's CDR3 is CASSYSTGGGQPQHF. The CDR3 DNA reads TGTGCCAGCAGTTACTCGACAGGGGGCGGGCAGCCCCAGCATTTT.

A note on this clonotype: Germline is not matched at one junction end, which may reflect a read error. The rearrangement uses TRBV18 and TRBJ1-4; D may be TRBD1 (5 bases). The V gene's germline CDR1 is KGHSH and CDR2 LQKENI. The CDR3 extends over 16 amino acids. The CDR3 nucleotides are TGTCCCAGCTCAACCCAGGGTCCCGCAACTAATGAAAAACTGTTTTTT. It is translated as CPSSTQGPATNEKLFF.

V is TRBV6-5 and J is TRBJ2-6, with TRBD1 matching 7 bases. With 6 bases clipped from V and 0 bases from J, the junction kept 17 bases outside the gene matches. Germline V gives CDR1 MNHEY, CDR2 SVGAGI. The CDR3 contains 20 residues. The CDR3 reads CASRRATGDRMDSGANVLTF. CDR3 bases: TGTGCCAGCAGGAGAGCAACAGGGGACCGAATGGACTCTGGGGCCAACGTCCTGACTTTC.

The V gene is TRBV4-3, the J gene TRBJ2-1; D perhaps matches TRBD2 (7 bases). CDR3 length equals 15 residues. The V gene lost 0 bases and the J gene lost 7 bases, with 13 bases spanning the gap. CDR1 and CDR2 (germline): LGHNA, YSLEER. In nucleotides, the CDR3 is TGCGCCAGCAGCCAAGATGGGGGGGGGACAAATGAGCAGTTCTTC. Translating gives CASSQDGGGTNEQFF.

This clonotype was recorded many times. V is TRBV12-3 or TRBV12-4 and J is TRBJ1-2, with 9 bases fitting TRBD1. Unmatched junction bases numbered 25, after V lost 6 bases and J lost 8 bases. This CDR3 is 19 amino acids long. DNA of the CDR3: TGTGCCAGCAGCTCGGGACAGGGCGGACCCGTCTTTACTATGCGAGGCTACACCTTC. It specifies CASSSGQGGPVFTMRGYTF.

On this clonotype itself: A single base separates this from a much larger clone, so it may be a read error. The rearrangement joins TRBV27 to TRBJ2-7; 10 bases line up with TRBD2. CDR1 and CDR2 (germline): MNHEY, SMNVEV (reference sequence). The length of the CDR3 is 14 residues. V shed 10 bases, J shed 3 bases, and the junction held 9 bases outside the gene matches. CDR3: CANSAGTSVYEQYF. The CDR3 coding sequence is TGTGCCAACAGCGCCGGGACTAGCGTCTACGAGCAGTACTTC.

In this sample, this clonotype turned up many times. The genes are TRBV25-1 and TRBJ2-7; TRBD2 agrees at 11 bases. CDR1 MGHDK and CDR2 SYGVNS come from the germline V gene. This CDR3 spans 16 amino acids. Germline trimming cut 4 bases from V and 1 base from J; bases unmatched to any gene: 6. CDR3 bases: TGTGCCAGCAGTGTAGCGGGACTAGCGGAATCCTACGAGCAGTACTTC. Protein: CASSVAGLAESYEQYF.

J is TRBJ2-4 and V is TRBV4-3; possibly TRBD1 for D (5 bases). There are 17 residues in the CDR3. Germline loops: CDR1 LGHNA, CDR2 YSLEER. Trimming took off 0 bases at V and 3 bases at J, with 15 bases between the two ends. The CDR3 nucleotides are TGCGCCAGCAGCCAAGATTGGACAAAAGGCTTCAAAAACATTCAGTACTTC. It yields the protein CASSQDWTKGFKNIQYF.

At least ten counts were recorded for this clonotype. The chain has TRBV4-1 and TRBJ2-2; D remains ambiguous. CDR3 length: 17 residues. Between the trimmed V and J ends, which lost 2 bases and 2 bases, there was a span of 15 bases. The germline gives CDR1 MGHRA, CDR2 YSYEKL. This chain's CDR3 is CASSQWSAVTNTGELFF. CDR3 sequence (DNA): TGCGCCAGCAGCCAATGGAGTGCCGTTACCAACACCGGGGAGCTGTTTTTT.

The J gene is TRBJ2-7, the V gene TRBV28; D may match TRBD1 or TRBD2 (5 bases each). The germline V and J ends were trimmed by 1 base and 5 bases, with 18 bases remaining between them. Per the germline V gene, CDR1 is MDHEN and CDR2 is SYDVKM. This CDR3 has 16 residues. CDR3 DNA: TGTGCCAGCAGTTTATATCCTTCTTCCGGGGACCACGAGCAGTACTTC. It translates to CASSLYPSSGDHEQYF.

The rearrangement uses TRBV12-3 or TRBV12-4 and TRBJ2-3, with D possibly matching TRBD1 (6 bases). Deletions cut 6 bases from V and 7 bases from J, with 17 bases between. The CDR3 covers 14 residues. CDR3 bases: TGTGCCAGCAGCCCGGGACAAACGACGAATACGCAGTATTTT. It codes for CASSPGQTTNTQYF.

This clonotype was counted a single time. This could be a read error, since a much larger clone is one nucleotide away. The chain uses TRBV25-1 and TRBJ2-7; TRBD1 aligns across 9 bases. CDR3 size: 14 residues. Germline CDR1 is MGHDK and CDR2 is SYGVNS. The CDR3 DNA is TGTGCCAGCGGTGAAGGGACAGGGTCCTACGAGCAGTACTTC. Translated, it gives CASGEGTGSYEQYF.

This clonotype was picked up many times. The V call is TRBV4-1, the J call TRBJ2-3, with 8 positions matching TRBD2. V lost 1 base and J lost 4; bases outside the gene matches: 7. This CDR3 has 16 residues. Germline CDR1 MGHRA, CDR2 YSYEKL. The CDR3 coding sequence is TGCGCCAGCAGCCAAGTCCCAGCGGGGGCGGCAGATACGCAGTATTTT. Translation gives CASSQVPAGAADTQYF.